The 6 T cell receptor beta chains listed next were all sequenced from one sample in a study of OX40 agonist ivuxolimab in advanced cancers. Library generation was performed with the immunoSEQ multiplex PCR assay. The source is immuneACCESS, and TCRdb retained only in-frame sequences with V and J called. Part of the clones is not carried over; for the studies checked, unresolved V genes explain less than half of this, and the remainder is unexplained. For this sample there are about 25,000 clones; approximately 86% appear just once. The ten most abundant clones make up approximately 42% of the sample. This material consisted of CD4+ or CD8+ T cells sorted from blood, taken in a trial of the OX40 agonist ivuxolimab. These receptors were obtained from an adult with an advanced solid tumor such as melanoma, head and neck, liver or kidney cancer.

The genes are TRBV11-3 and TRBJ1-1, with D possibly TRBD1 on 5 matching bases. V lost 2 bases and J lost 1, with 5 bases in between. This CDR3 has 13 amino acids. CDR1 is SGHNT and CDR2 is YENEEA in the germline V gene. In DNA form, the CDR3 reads TGTGCCAGCAGCTTAACAGGGAACACTGAAGCTTTCTTT. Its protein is CASSLTGNTEAFF.

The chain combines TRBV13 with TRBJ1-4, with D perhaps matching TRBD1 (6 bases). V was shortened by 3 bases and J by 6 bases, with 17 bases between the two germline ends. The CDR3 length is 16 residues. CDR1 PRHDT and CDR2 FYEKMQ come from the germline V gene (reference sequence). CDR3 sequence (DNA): TGTGCCAGCAGCTTGAGGGGGACACTGGTAGATGAAAAACTGTTTTTT. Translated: CASSLRGTLVDEKLFF. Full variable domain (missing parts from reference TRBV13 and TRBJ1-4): AAGVIQSPRHLIKEKRETATLKCYPIPRHDTVYWYQQGPGQDPQFLISFYEKMQSDKGSIPDRFSAQQFSDYHSELNMSSLELGDSALYFCASSLRGTLVDEKLFFGSGTQLSVL.

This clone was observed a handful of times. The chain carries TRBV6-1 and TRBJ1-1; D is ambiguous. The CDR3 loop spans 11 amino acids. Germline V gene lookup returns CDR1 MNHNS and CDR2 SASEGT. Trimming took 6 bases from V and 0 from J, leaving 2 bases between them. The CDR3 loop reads CASRLNTEAFF. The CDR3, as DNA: TGTGCCAGCAGACTGAACACTGAAGCTTTCTTT.

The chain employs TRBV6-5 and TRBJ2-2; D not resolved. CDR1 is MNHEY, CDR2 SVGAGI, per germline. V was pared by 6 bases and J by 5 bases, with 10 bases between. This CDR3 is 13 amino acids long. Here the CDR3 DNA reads TGTGCCAGCAGCTCCCTTGCAACCGGGGAGCTGTTTTTT. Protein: CASSSLATGELFF.

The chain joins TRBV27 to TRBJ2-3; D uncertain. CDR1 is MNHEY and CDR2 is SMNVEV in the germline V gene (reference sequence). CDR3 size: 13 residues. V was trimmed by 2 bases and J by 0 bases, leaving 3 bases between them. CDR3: CASSLPSTDTQYF. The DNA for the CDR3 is TGTGCCAGCAGTTTACCCAGCACAGATACGCAGTATTTT.

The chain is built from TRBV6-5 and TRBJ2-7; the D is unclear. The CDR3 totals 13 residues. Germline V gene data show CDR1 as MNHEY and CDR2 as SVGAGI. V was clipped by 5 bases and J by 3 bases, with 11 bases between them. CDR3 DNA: TGTGCCAGCAGTGAAGGTCTTAGCTACGAGCAGTACTTC. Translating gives CASSEGLSYEQYF.